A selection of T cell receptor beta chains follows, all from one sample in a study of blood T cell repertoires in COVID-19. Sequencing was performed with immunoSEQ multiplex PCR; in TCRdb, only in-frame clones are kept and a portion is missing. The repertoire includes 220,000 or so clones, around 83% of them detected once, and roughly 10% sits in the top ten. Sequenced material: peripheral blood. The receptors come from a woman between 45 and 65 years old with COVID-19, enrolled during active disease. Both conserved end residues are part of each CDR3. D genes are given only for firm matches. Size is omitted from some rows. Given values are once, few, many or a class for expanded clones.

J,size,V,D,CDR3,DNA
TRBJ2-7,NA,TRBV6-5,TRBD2,CASRPGLARDEQYF,TGTGCCAGCAGACCGGGACTAGCGCGGGATGAGCAGTACTTC
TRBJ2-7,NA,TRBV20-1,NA,CSASNTISYEQYF,TGCAGTGCTAGTAACACTATCTCCTACGAGCAGTACTTC
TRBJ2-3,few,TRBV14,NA,CASSLRLVTDTQYF,TGTGCCAGCAGCCTACGACTCGTCACAGATACGCAGTATTTT
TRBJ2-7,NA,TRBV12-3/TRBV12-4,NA,CASSLDTTYEQYF,TGTGCCAGCAGTTTAGACACCACCTACGAGCAGTACTTC
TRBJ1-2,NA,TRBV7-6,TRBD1,CASSLSLTGGRDGYTF,TGTGCCAGCAGCTTAAGCTTGACAGGGGGAAGGGATGGCTACACCTTC
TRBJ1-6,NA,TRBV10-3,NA,CAISERGMSASPLHF,TGTGCCATCAGTGAGAGAGGGATGAGTGCCTCACCCCTCCACTTT
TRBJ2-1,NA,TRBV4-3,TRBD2,CASSQDRRSGVYNEQFF,TGCGCCAGCAGCCAAGATAGAAGAAGCGGGGTCTACAATGAGCAGTTCTTC
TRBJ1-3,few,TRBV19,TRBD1,CASSIGRQGSGNTIYF,TGTGCCAGTAGTATAGGACGACAGGGAAGTGGAAACACCATATATTTT
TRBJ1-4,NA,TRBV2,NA,CASTIQGNGEKLFF,TGTGCCAGCACAATACAGGGCAACGGGGAAAAACTGTTTTTT
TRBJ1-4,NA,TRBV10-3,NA,CAISERKGQINEKLFF,TGTGCCATCAGTGAGAGGAAGGGGCAGATTAATGAAAAACTGTTTTTT
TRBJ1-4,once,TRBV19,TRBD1,CASSKHRGDEKLFF,TGTGCCAGTAGTAAACACAGGGGTGATGAAAAACTGTTTTTT
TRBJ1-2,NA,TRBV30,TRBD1,CAWRLQGTGVGYGYTF,TGTGCCTGGAGACTACAGGGGACCGGCGTTGGCTATGGCTACACCTTC
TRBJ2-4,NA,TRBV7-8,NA,CASSQDPRDTDIQYF,TGTGCCAGCAGCCAAGACCCGAGGGATACGGACATTCAGTACTTC
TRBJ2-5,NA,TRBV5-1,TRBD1,CASSPDRGGTQYF,TGCGCCAGCAGTCCCGACAGGGGGGGAACCCAGTACTTC
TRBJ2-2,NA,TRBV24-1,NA,CATTDSLNTGELFF,TGTGCCACCACCGACAGCCTGAACACCGGGGAGCTGTTTTTT
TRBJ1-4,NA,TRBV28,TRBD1,CASRKPGDRFEKLFF,TGTGCCAGCAGAAAGCCAGGGGACAGGTTTGAAAAACTGTTTTTT
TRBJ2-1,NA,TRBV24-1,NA,CATSDGPRGGSYEQFF,TGTGCCACCAGTGATGGCCCGAGGGGGGGCAGCTATGAGCAGTTCTTC
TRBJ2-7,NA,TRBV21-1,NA,CASVGTVYEGGRYEQYF,TGTGCCAGTGTCGGGACAGTATACGAGGGCGGGAGGTACGAGCAGTACTTC
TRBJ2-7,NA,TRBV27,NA,CASGITGSDEQYF,TGTGCCAGCGGAATAACAGGGTCGGACGAGCAGTACTTC
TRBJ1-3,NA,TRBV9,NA,CASSGALSGNTIYF,TGTGCCAGCAGCGGGGCCCTCTCTGGAAACACCATATATTTT
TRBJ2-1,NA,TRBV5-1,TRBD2,CASSLDMAGGPQEQFF,TGCGCCAGCAGCTTGGATATGGCGGGGGGGCCTCAAGAGCAGTTCTTC
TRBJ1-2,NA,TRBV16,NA,CASSQTPGGYTF,TGTGCCAGCAGCCAGACCCCGGGGGGCTACACCTTC
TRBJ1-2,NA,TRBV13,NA,CASSGTPDYGYTF,TGTGCCAGCAGCGGGACACCGGACTATGGCTACACCTTC
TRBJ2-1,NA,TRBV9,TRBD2,CASSVDAAGGRNEQFF,TGTGCCAGCAGCGTAGATGCAGCGGGGGGGCGGAATGAGCAGTTCTTC
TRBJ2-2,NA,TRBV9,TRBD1,CASSPRQGMGELFF,TGTGCCAGCAGCCCTAGACAGGGAATGGGGGAGCTGTTTTTT
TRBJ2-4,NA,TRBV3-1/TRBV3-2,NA,CASSQGSRVIQYF,TGTGCCAGCAGCCAAGGGTCGAGGGTCATTCAGTACTTC
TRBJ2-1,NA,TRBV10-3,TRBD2,CATDSSGNEQFF,TGTGCCACCGACTCTAGCGGCAATGAGCAGTTCTTC
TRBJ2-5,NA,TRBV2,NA,CASRPDPGADQETQYF,TGTGCCAGCAGACCCGACCCAGGGGCAGACCAAGAGACCCAGTACTTC
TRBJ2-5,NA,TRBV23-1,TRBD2,CASSQSSGRLATKTQYF,TGCGCCAGCAGTCAATCGTCTGGGAGACTAGCGACGAAGACCCAGTACTTC
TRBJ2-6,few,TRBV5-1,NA,CASSSGQPGANVLTF,TGCGCCAGCAGCTCCGGACAGCCCGGGGCCAACGTCCTGACTTTC
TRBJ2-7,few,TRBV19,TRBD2,CASSTSGGDYEQYF,TGTGCCAGTAGTACTAGCGGGGGGGATTACGAGCAGTACTTC
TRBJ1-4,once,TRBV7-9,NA,CASSATDFKLFF,TGTGCCAGCAGCGCGACGGACTTTAAACTGTTTTTT
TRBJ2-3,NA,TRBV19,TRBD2,CASSRPSGGPDITDTQYF,TGTGCCAGTAGTAGACCTAGCGGGGGACCTGATATCACAGATACGCAGTATTTT
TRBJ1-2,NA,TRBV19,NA,CASTPREVDYGYTF,TGTGCCAGTACCCCGAGGGAGGTGGACTATGGCTACACCTTC
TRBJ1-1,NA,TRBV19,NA,CASIADREAFF,TGTGCCAGTATCGCTGACAGGGAAGCTTTCTTT
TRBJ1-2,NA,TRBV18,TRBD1,CASSQGQGNGYTF,TGTGCCAGCTCACAGGGACAGGGTAATGGCTACACCTTC
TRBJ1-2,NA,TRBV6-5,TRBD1,CASRSGTVNYGYTF,TGTGCCAGCAGATCCGGGACAGTTAACTATGGCTACACCTTC
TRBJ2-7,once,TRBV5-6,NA,CASSPRIGNPLLYEQYF,TGTGCCAGTTCTCCCCGCATCGGAAACCCCCTACTATACGAGCAGTACTTC
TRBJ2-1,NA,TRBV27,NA,CASSFGGSPEFF,TGTGCCAGCAGTTTCGGGGGTAGCCCGGAGTTCTTC
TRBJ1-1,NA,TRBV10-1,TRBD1,CASKKGTGGEAFF,TGCGCCAGCAAAAAGGGGACAGGTGGTGAAGCTTTCTTT
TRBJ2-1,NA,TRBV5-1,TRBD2,CASSWTSGTGEQFF,TGCGCCAGCAGCTGGACTAGCGGGACGGGTGAGCAGTTCTTC
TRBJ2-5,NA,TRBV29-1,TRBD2,CSVAPRGGGTQETQYF,TGCAGCGTTGCCCCTCGAGGCGGGGGGACCCAAGAGACCCAGTACTTC
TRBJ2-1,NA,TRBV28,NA,CASSWENNEQFF,TGTGCCAGCAGTTGGGAGAACAATGAGCAGTTCTTC
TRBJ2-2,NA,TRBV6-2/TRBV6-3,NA,CASSYSASLRELFF,TGTGCCAGCAGTTACTCGGCCAGTTTGAGGGAGCTGTTTTTT
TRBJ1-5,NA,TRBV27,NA,CASSLGGGGANQPQHF,TGTGCCAGCAGTTTAGGGGGCGGGGGGGCAAATCAGCCCCAGCATTTT
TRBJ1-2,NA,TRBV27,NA,CASSRTGDYGYTF,TGTGCCAGCAGTCGAACAGGTGACTATGGCTACACCTTC